This T cell receptor (beta chain) was documented in a study of shared clonotypes between healthy human individuals. In regard to this clone: At the DNA level, this CDR3 is encoded by other sequences in the same sample as well.

Naive CD8 cells lacked CD45RO, underwent positive selection for CCR7 and left out terminally differentiated effector memory CD45RA+ cells. Germline V gene sequence: CDR1 MGHRA, CDR2 YSYEKL. The length of the CDR3 is 17 residues. V shed 0 bases, J shed 4 bases, and the junction held 9 bases outside the gene matches. Repertoires were generated with immunoSEQ multiplex PCR, while TCRdb's copy carries only in-frame clones and drops some. Of about 2.1 million clones listed, 85% to 95% were seen once; the top ten hold around 1.7%. Sample: naive CD8+ T cells from PBMCs. The receptor was isolated from a man younger than 35 in good health. Some clones in this sample may be carry-over from other donors' samples. The rearrangement links TRBV4-1 to TRBJ2-1, with 7 positions matching TRBD2. CDR3: CASSQDLASGYYNEQFF. CDR3 sequence (DNA): TGCGCCAGCAGCCAAGATTTGGCTAGCGGCTATTACAATGAGCAGTTCTTC.